Presented here are 17 T cell receptor beta chains from one specimen sequenced in a study of T cell responses to AZD1222 COVID-19 vaccine (TCRdb year 2021). The time point label of this sample denotes: baseline before first vaccination. The library was prepared using the immunoSEQ multiplex PCR assay. In TCRdb, the immuneACCESS table is reduced to in-frame sequences with V and J assigned. These tables do not hold every clone; where another copy was compared, an unresolved V gene accounts for under half, and the others remain unexplained. The sample contains roughly 140,000 clones, about 87% of them found a single time. Around 2.3% of the sample is taken by the ten largest. The sample here was peripheral blood, taken on day 0 of AZD1222 vaccination. The receptors come from an adult in good health.

V usage is TRBV12-3 or TRBV12-4 and J usage is TRBJ2-1; TRBD2 agrees at 8 bases. This CDR3 spans 13 amino acids. V lost 11 bases to trimming and J lost 3 bases; unmatched junction nucleotides: 6. The DNA for the CDR3 is TGTGCCGCCCGGACTAGCAGCTACAATGAGCAGTTCTTC. Its protein product is CAARTSSYNEQFF.

This rearrangement joins TRBV11-3 to TRBJ2-1; D is uncertain. V shed 1 base and J shed 4 bases, with 5 bases lying between them. Germline CDR1 SGHNT, CDR2 YENEEA. The CDR3 has 13 residues. CDR3 DNA: TGTGCCAGCAGCTTAGCTGAATACAATGAGCAGTTCTTC. Translating gives CASSLAEYNEQFF.

This clone was detected only once. The CDR3 nucleotides read TGTGCCATCAGCGTTGGAGGTGGGATTGAGCAGTACTTC. It encodes CAISVGGGIEQYF. V gene TRBV10-3 combines with J gene TRBJ2-7; D might be TRBD2 (5 bases). The CDR3 is made up of 13 amino acids. Germline lookup yields CDR1 ENHRY and CDR2 SYGVKD. Trimming took 6 bases from V and 7 from J, leaving 16 bases between them.

V is TRBV21-1 and J is TRBJ2-7; the D call in the table, TRBD1, was not verified against the DNA. TRBV21-1 is given as a pseudogene. The CDR3 has 17 residues. Here the CDR3 DNA reads TGTGCCAGCAGCAAGGGGGCAGGGTTGAGGGTGTCCTACGAGCAGTACTTC. Its translation: CASSKGAGLRVSYEQYF.

The chain couples TRBV7-6 to TRBJ2-1; D gene ambiguous. V was shortened by 5 bases and J by 6 bases, with 11 bases between the two germline ends. The CDR3 length is 13 residues. The germline CDR1 and CDR2 sequences are SGHVS and FNYEAQ. This CDR3 reads CASSPLPGNEQFF. The CDR3 DNA reads TGTGCCAGCAGCCCCTTACCTGGCAATGAGCAGTTCTTC.

This rearrangement joins TRBV5-1 to TRBJ1-2; possibly TRBD1 for D (5 bases). V lost 0 bases to trimming and J lost 5 bases, with 11 bases between them. Germline values: CDR1 SGHRS, CDR2 YFSETQ. This CDR3 contains 14 residues. CDR3 residues: CASSLVGVDYGYTF. The CDR3, as DNA: TGCGCCAGCAGCTTGGTGGGGGTCGATTATGGCTACACCTTC.

The rearrangement links TRBV27 to TRBJ2-7; D not certain. Germline CDR1 and CDR2: MNHEY and SMNVEV (reference sequence). The CDR3 is 12 amino acids. V lost 5 bases and J lost 6, with 11 bases in between. The CDR3 sequence: CASSASIREQYF. The CDR3 DNA is TGTGCCAGCAGTGCGTCCATACGCGAGCAGTACTTC.

CDR3 in amino acids: CASSQGGLEQYF. In DNA form, the CDR3 reads TGCGCCAGCAGCCAAGGGGGGCTCGAGCAGTACTTC. V and J are TRBV4-3 and TRBJ2-7; tentative D call: TRBD1 (6 bases). The CDR3 has 12 residues. Between the trimmed V and J ends, which lost 1 base and 6 bases, there was a span of 7 bases. The germline V gene encodes CDR1 LGHNA and CDR2 YSLEER.

This clone is a singleton in its sample. The chain is built from TRBV5-8 and TRBJ1-2; a weak D match, TRBD1 (5 bases). Germline CDR1 reads SGHTS; CDR2 reads YDEGEE. This CDR3 has 14 amino acids. The ends were cut back, 0 bases at V and 5 bases at J, with 11 bases in the middle. CDR3 loop: CASSLVGAKYGYTF. The CDR3 DNA reads as TGTGCCAGCAGCTTGGTAGGGGCGAAATATGGCTACACCTTC.

This chain links TRBV2 with TRBJ1-3; no definite D call. CDR1 SNHLY and CDR2 FYNNEI come from the germline V gene. The CDR3 is 15 amino acids. V was shortened by 4 bases and J by 0 bases, with 10 bases between the two germline ends. This CDR3 reads CASSGDRASGNTIYF. CDR3 nucleotide sequence: TGTGCCAGCAGTGGAGACCGCGCCTCTGGAAACACCATATATTTT. Variable domain in full (rest from reference TRBV2 and TRBJ1-3): EPEVTQTPSHQVTQMGQEVILRCVPISNHLYFYWYRQILGQKVEFLVSFYNNEISEKSEIFDDQFSVERPDGSNFTLKIRSTKLEDSAMYFCASSGDRASGNTIYFGEGSWLTVV.

This clone came up once. The CDR3 region is CASSFRTDNSPLHF. The CDR3, as DNA: TGTGCCAGCAGTTTTAGGACCGATAATTCACCCCTCCACTTT. This rearrangement joins TRBV27 to TRBJ1-6; D unresolved. There are 14 residues in the CDR3. Germline V gene data show CDR1 as MNHEY and CDR2 as SMNVEV (reference sequence). Trimming removed 3 bases at V and 5 bases at J, with 8 bases between.

This clone was recorded a few times. The V call is TRBV3-1 (or the pseudogene TRBV3-2), the J call TRBJ2-3; D not certain. Germline lookup yields CDR1 LGHDT and CDR2 YNNKEL (reference sequence). The V gene lost 0 bases and the J gene lost 6 bases, with 10 bases spanning the gap. This CDR3 has 14 residues. The CDR3 DNA is TGTGCCAGCAGCCAAGACAGTAGGTCGGATACGCAGTATTTT. This translates into CASSQDSRSDTQYF.

This clone appeared once. This chain joins TRBV6-2 or TRBV6-3 and TRBJ2-2; the D is unclear. The V gene lost 6 bases and the J gene lost 7 bases, with 15 bases spanning the gap. The CDR3 has 14 amino acids. Germline V gene lookup returns CDR1 MNHEY and CDR2 SVGEGT. The CDR3 DNA is TGTGCCAGCAGCTCTCGGCCCGCCATCGGGGAGCTGTTTTTT. Translating it yields CASSSRPAIGELFF.

The gene calls are TRBV11-3 and TRBJ2-2; no firm D call. CDR1 SGHNT and CDR2 YENEEA come from the germline V gene. The germline V and J ends were trimmed by 3 bases and 6 bases, with 8 bases remaining between them. The CDR3 is 13 residues long. The CDR3 region has the DNA TGTGCCAGCAGCTTGTACCCCGCCGGGGAGCTGTTTTTT. Translation gives CASSLYPAGELFF.

J is TRBJ1-2 and V is TRBV29-1; no reliable D call. V dropped 6 bases and J dropped 4 bases, with 15 bases sitting between them. Germline assignment: CDR1 SQVTM and CDR2 ANQGSEA. This CDR3 contains 13 residues. The CDR3 sequence: CSVKPTASYGYTF. CDR3 DNA: TGCAGCGTAAAACCGACTGCGAGCTATGGCTACACCTTC.

The rearrangement uses TRBV10-3 and TRBJ2-3; no definite D call. V gave up 6 bases and J gave up 0 bases, with 16 bases separating them. Germline values: CDR1 ENHRY, CDR2 SYGVKD. The CDR3 extends over 16 amino acids. The CDR3 loop is CAIRLGGPSSTDTQYF. The CDR3 coding sequence is TGTGCCATCAGGTTGGGTGGACCGTCTAGCACAGATACGCAGTATTTT.

V and J are TRBV11-1 and TRBJ2-7; tentative D call: TRBD1 (6 bases). V shed 3 bases and J shed 0 bases, with 12 bases lying between them. Germline V gene data show CDR1 as SGHAT and CDR2 as FQDESV (reference sequence). The CDR3 spans 15 residues. CDR3 region: CASSFARGSSYEQYF. In DNA form, the CDR3 reads TGTGCCAGCAGCTTTGCAAGGGGGAGCTCCTACGAGCAGTACTTC. Complete variable domain (other parts from reference TRBV11-1 and TRBJ2-7): EAEVAQSPRYKITEKSQAVAFWCDPISGHATLYWYRQILGQGPELLVQFQDESVVDDSQLPKDRFSAERLKGVDSTLKIQPAELGDSAMYLCASSFARGSSYEQYFGPGTRLTVT.